This TCR beta chain is from a study of lymphopenia after photon versus proton radiotherapy. Unmatched junction bases numbered 7, after V lost 3 bases and J lost 3 bases. Germline values: CDR1 KGHSH, CDR2 LQKENI. The CDR3 is 15 residues long. Whole-study findings and limits: Under photons, naive T cells and diversity fell while effector/memory populations rose.

Notes on this clone: As yet, its antigen is unknown.

Libraries were prepared by immunoSEQ multiplex PCR; TCRdb keeps only in-frame clonotypes and omits some of them. There are thousands of clones in the sample; 85% to 90% occur only once, and about 20% lies in the top ten. This clonotype originated in a man older than 75 with cholangiocarcinoma. The rearrangement uses TRBV18 and TRBJ1-1; 7 positions agree with TRBD1. This specimen was peripheral blood, taken from a patient treated with photon-based radiotherapy. CDR3 loop: CASSPRTGSYTEAFF. The CDR3 DNA reads as TGTGCCAGCTCACCTCGGACAGGCTCCTACACTGAAGCTTTCTTT.